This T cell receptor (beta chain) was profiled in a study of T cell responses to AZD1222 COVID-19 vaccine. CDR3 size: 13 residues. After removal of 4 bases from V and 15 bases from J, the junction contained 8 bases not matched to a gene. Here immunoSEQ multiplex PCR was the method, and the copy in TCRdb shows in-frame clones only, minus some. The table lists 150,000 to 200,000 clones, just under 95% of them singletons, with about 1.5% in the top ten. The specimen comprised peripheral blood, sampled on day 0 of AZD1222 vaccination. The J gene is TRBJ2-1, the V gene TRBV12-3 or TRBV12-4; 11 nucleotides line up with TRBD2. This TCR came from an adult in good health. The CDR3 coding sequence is TGTGCCAGCAGTTCGTTACTAGCGGGGGACGCGTTCTTC. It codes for CASSSLLAGDAFF.